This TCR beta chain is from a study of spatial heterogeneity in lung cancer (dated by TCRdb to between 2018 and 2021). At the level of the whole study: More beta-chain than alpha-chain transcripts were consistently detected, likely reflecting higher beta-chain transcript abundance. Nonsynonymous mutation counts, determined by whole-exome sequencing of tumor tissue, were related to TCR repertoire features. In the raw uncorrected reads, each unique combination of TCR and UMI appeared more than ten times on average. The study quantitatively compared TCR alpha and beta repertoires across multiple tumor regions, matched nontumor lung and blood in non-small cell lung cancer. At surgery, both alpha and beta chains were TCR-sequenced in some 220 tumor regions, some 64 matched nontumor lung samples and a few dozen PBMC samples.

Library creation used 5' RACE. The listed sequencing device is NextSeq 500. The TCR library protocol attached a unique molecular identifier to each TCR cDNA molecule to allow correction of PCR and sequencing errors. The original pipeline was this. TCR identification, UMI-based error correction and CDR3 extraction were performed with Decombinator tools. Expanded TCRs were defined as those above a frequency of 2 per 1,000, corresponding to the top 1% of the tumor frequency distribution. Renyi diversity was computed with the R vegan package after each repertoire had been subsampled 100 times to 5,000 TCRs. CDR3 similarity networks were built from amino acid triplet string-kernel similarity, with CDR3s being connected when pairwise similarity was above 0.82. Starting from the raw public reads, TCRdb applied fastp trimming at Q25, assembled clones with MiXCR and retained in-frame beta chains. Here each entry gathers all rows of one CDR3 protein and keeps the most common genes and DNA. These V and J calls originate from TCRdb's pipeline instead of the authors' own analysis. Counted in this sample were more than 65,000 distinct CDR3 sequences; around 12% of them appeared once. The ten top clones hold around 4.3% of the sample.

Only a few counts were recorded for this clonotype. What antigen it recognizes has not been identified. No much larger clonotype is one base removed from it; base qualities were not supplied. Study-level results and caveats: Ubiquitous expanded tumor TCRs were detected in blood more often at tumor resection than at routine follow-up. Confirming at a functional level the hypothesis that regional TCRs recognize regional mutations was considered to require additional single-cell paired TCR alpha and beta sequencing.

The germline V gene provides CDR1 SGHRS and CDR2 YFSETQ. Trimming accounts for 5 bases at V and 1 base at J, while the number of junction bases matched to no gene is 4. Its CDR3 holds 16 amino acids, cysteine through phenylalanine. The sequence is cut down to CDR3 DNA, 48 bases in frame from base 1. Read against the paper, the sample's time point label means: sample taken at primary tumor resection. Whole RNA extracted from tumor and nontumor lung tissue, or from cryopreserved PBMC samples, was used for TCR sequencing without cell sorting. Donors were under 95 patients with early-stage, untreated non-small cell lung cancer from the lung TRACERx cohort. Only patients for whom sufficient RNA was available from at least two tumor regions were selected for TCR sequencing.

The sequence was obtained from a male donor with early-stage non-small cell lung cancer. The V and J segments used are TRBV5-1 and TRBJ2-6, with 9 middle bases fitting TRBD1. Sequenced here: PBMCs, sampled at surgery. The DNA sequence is TGCGCCAGCAGGGGACAGGGAGCTTCTGGGGCCAACGTCCTGACTTTC. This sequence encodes CASRGQGASGANVLTF.